A selection of T cell receptor beta chains follows, all from one sample in a study of CD8+ T cells in alopecia areata. Profiling relied on immunoSEQ multiplex PCR, and the TCRdb table lists in-frame clones only, not all of them. The table records around 140,000 clones, approximately 87% of them present only once. Sequencing was performed on CD8+ T cells sorted from blood, taken at week 0. The source is a human donor with alopecia areata. Each CDR3 is given with its conserved first and last residue. D genes are given only for firm matches. Clone sizes are given selectively: once, few, many, or a class where the clone is expanded.

CASSLTQSFYGYTF	TGTGCCAGCAGTTTAACTCAGTCCTTCTATGGCTACACCTTC	NA	TRBV27	TRBJ1-2	NA
CASFKGRNEQFF	TGTGCCAGCTTTAAGGGTCGGAATGAGCAGTTCTTC	once	TRBV27	TRBJ2-1	NA
CAWDSSGRVYEQYF	TGTGCCTGGGATTCTAGCGGCAGAGTCTACGAGCAGTACTTC	NA	TRBV30	TRBJ2-7	TRBD2
CSIELSPGQGPRSSYEQYF	TGCAGCATTGAACTCTCACCGGGACAGGGCCCCAGGAGCTCCTACGAGCAGTACTTC	NA	TRBV29-1	TRBJ2-7	TRBD1
CASSFRAGVEETQYF	TGTGCCAGCAGCTTCCGAGCGGGAGTAGAAGAGACCCAGTACTTC	NA	TRBV5-4	TRBJ2-5	TRBD2
CASSFGTGNQPQHF	TGTGCCAGCAGTTTCGGGACAGGGAATCAGCCCCAGCATTTT	once	TRBV27	TRBJ1-5	TRBD1
CASSTRPWTSFSYNEQFF	TGTGCCAGCAGCACCAGGCCCTGGACTAGCTTCTCCTACAATGAGCAGTTCTTC	NA	TRBV11-2	TRBJ2-1	TRBD2
CASSPPAGPSTDTQYF	TGTGCCAGCTCACCACCGGCAGGCCCGAGCACAGATACGCAGTATTTT	NA	TRBV18	TRBJ2-3	NA
CSVLGPGGDEQFF	TGCAGCGTTTTGGGACCGGGAGGGGATGAGCAGTTCTTC	NA	TRBV29-1	TRBJ2-1	TRBD2
CASSPTKTGEGNEQFF	TGCGCCAGCAGCCCAACTAAGACAGGGGAGGGCAATGAGCAGTTCTTC	NA	TRBV5-1	TRBJ2-1	NA
CASSYSPGGGYTF	TGTGCCAGCAGTTACTCCCCAGGGGGTGGCTACACCTTC	NA	TRBV6-5	TRBJ1-2	TRBD1
CASGWTGIGEQYF	TGTGCCAGCGGTTGGACAGGGATTGGCGAGCAGTACTTC	once	TRBV2	TRBJ2-7	TRBD1
CASSEVRRVYEQYF	TGTGCCAGCAGTGAAGTGCGCAGGGTCTACGAGCAGTACTTC	NA	TRBV2	TRBJ2-7	NA
CASSKEGTDFNYGYTF	TGTGCCAGCAGCAAAGAAGGGACAGACTTTAACTATGGCTACACCTTC	NA	TRBV21-1	TRBJ1-2	NA
CASSLAAGGHEQYF	TGTGCCAGCAGTTTAGCAGCGGGAGGGCACGAGCAGTACTTC	NA	TRBV27	TRBJ2-7	TRBD2
CASSLGTSGSWNEQFF	TGTGCCAGCAGTTTAGGGACTAGCGGGAGTTGGAATGAGCAGTTCTTC	NA	TRBV28	TRBJ2-1	TRBD2
CSVEDGGSSYNEQFF	TGCAGCGTTGAAGACGGCGGCAGCTCCTACAATGAGCAGTTCTTC	once	TRBV29-1	TRBJ2-1	NA
CSVAPRNEQFF	TGCAGCGTTGCCCCACGCAATGAGCAGTTCTTC	once	TRBV29-1	TRBJ2-1	NA
CASSPISRDSYEQYF	TGTGCCAGCAGTCCCATTTCCAGAGATTCCTACGAGCAGTACTTC	once	TRBV27	TRBJ2-7	NA
CASSDRVNTGELFF	TGTGCCAGCAGTGACAGGGTAAACACCGGGGAGCTGTTTTTT	NA	TRBV2	TRBJ2-2	NA